This TCR beta chain was observed in a study of cytomegalovirus exposure and HLA in healthy donors. Primers included in the PCR were 60 Vbeta and 13 Jbeta primers. This table comes from immunoSEQ multiplex PCR, and its TCRdb copy is limited to in-frame clones, with some not included. The sample carries 150,000 to 180,000 clones, 82% recorded once. With 6 bases clipped from V and 5 bases from J, the junction kept 9 bases outside the gene matches. CDR3 size: 14 residues. The germline V gene has CDR1 SNHLY and CDR2 FYNNEI. This clone was recorded once. Its antigen remains unknown. Whole-study findings and limits: Per a prior analysis, the majority of TCR beta V segments were productive roughly 87% or roughly 30% of the time. A likely sequencing artifact accounted for one observed cluster of highly shared sequence variants.

The chain joins TRBV2 to TRBJ1-1, with TRBD1 matching over 7 bases. The sequenced material came from PBMCs. This TCR derives from a woman aged 45-59 years in good health and CMV-seropositive. In DNA form, the CDR3 reads TGTGCCAGCAGGATCAGGGGGGATTCAACTGAAGCTTTCTTT. This encodes CASRIRGDSTEAFF.